This entry lists 20 T cell receptor beta chains sequenced from one sample in a study of cytomegalovirus exposure and HLA in healthy donors. The study ran its PCR with 60 Vbeta and 13 Jbeta primers. Libraries were prepared by immunoSEQ multiplex PCR; TCRdb keeps only in-frame clonotypes and omits some of them. The sample records about 140,000 clones, around 76% being singletons. Sequencing was carried out using PBMCs. These receptors were obtained from a male donor in good health and CMV-seronegative.

In the case of this clone: The junction departs from germline at one end; a sequencing error may be responsible. The CDR3 region is CASSPTSRGIGEQYF. In DNA form, the CDR3 reads TGTGCTAGCAGCCCCACTTCCAGGGGTATCGGCGAGCAGTACTTC. V and J are TRBV7-7 and TRBJ2-7; a weak D match, TRBD1 (6 bases). CDR3 length: 15 residues. CDR1 and CDR2 (germline): SSHAT, FNYEAQ (reference sequence).

The chain combines TRBV19 with TRBJ2-3; D might be TRBD2 (6 bases). The CDR3 is made up of 14 amino acids. V was pared by 4 bases and J by 0 bases, with 8 bases between. Germline V gene lookup returns CDR1 LNHDA and CDR2 SQIVND (reference sequence). The CDR3 DNA sequence: TGTGCCAGTAGTACCCGGGGGAGCACAGATACGCAGTATTTT. It specifies CASSTRGSTDTQYF.

V is TRBV4-2 and J is TRBJ1-2; 7 bases map to TRBD1. The trim removed 1 base at V and 3 bases at J, leaving 2 bases unmatched. The CDR3 extends over 14 amino acids. CDR1 and CDR2 from the germline V gene are LGHNA and YNFKEQ. The CDR3 DNA sequence: TGTGCCAGCAGCCAAGCCACAGGGGACTATGGCTACACCTTC. Its protein product is CASSQATGDYGYTF.

The chain joins TRBV6-4 to TRBJ1-2, with D perhaps matching TRBD1 (5 bases). The germline V and J ends were trimmed by 7 bases and 4 bases, with 16 bases remaining between them. This CDR3 is built from 14 residues. Germline lookup yields CDR1 MRHNA and CDR2 SNTAGT. DNA for the CDR3: TGTGCCAGCAAAGCCTTGGGACTGATCTATGGCTACACCTTC. Protein product: CASKALGLIYGYTF.

The V call is TRBV5-1, the J call TRBJ1-1, with D perhaps matching TRBD1 (6 bases). The CDR3 covers 18 residues. Trimming removed 1 base at V and 0 bases at J, with 19 bases between. Germline V CDR1 and CDR2: SGHRS, YFSETQ. CDR3 sequence reads: CASSLWSGDTFMNTEAFF. The CDR3 region has the DNA TGCGCCAGCAGCTTGTGGTCCGGGGACACCTTCATGAACACTGAAGCTTTCTTT.

This clone was seen only once. The genes are TRBV27 and TRBJ2-7; D gene uncertain. Germline CDR1 is MNHEY and CDR2 is SMNVEV (reference sequence). This CDR3 has 11 residues. Trimming took off 5 bases at V and 2 bases at J, with 4 bases between the two ends. CDR3 loop: CASSHAYEQYF. CDR3 sequence (DNA): TGTGCCAGCAGTCATGCCTACGAGCAGTACTTC.

The chain joins TRBV27 to TRBJ2-7, with 7 bases matching TRBD1. CDR1 and CDR2 (germline): MNHEY, SMNVEV (reference sequence). With V trimmed by 6 bases and J by 2 bases, 7 bases remained unmatched. The CDR3 extends over 14 amino acids. The CDR3 region is CASSGQAWAYEQYF. CDR3 coding DNA: TGTGCCAGCAGCGGACAGGCTTGGGCCTACGAGCAGTACTTC.

V gene TRBV2 combines with J gene TRBJ1-2; no reliable D call. This CDR3 is built from 15 residues. Trimming left V 6 bases short and J 4 bases short, with 18 bases between. Germline lookup yields CDR1 SNHLY and CDR2 FYNNEI. The CDR3 loop reads CASSSPEAQLYGYTF. CDR3 DNA: TGTGCCAGCAGCTCCCCTGAAGCGCAACTCTATGGCTACACCTTC.

CDR3 nucleotides: TGTGCCAGCAGCCGCCAAACCACGGGGGGGTACAATGAGCAGTTCTTC. As protein: CASSRQTTGGYNEQFF. V usage is TRBV13 and J usage is TRBJ2-1, with 8 bases matching TRBD2. The J segment lost 4 bases and the V segment lost 5 bases, leaving 10 bases of the junction unmatched. There are 16 residues in the CDR3. The germline V gene encodes CDR1 PRHDT and CDR2 FYEKMQ (reference sequence). Supplemented by reference TRBV13 and TRBJ2-1, the full variable domain reads AAGVIQSPRHLIKEKRETATLKCYPIPRHDTVYWYQQGPGQDPQFLISFYEKMQSDKGSIPDRFSAQQFSDYHSELNMSSLELGDSALYFCASSRQTTGGYNEQFFGPGTRLTVL.

This clone was seen a few times. This chain links TRBV7-9 with TRBJ2-1, with TRBD2 matching 8 bases. The CDR3 sequence is 10 residues long. With V trimmed by 8 bases and J by 10 bases, 1 base remained unmatched. The germline CDR1 and CDR2 sequences are SEHNR and FQNEAQ (reference sequence). The CDR3 here is CASLAGEQFF. In DNA form, the CDR3 reads TGTGCCAGCCTAGCGGGCGAGCAGTTCTTC.

This clone was detected only a few times. The chain couples TRBV6-5 to TRBJ1-3; D may be TRBD1 (5 bases). Per germline, CDR1 MNHEY and CDR2 SVGAGI. This CDR3 region has 14 residues. V lost 0 bases and J 7 bases, leaving 10 bases between the germline ends. The CDR3 DNA reads TGTGCCAGCAGTTACTCAAATCGGGGGAACACCATATATTTT. It is translated as CASSYSNRGNTIYF.

The sample holds a few counts of this clone. The chain links TRBV7-9 to TRBJ2-1, with 11 bases matching TRBD2. This CDR3 spans 15 amino acids. V dropped 3 bases and J dropped 10; count of bases not matched to a gene: 8. Per the germline V gene, CDR1 is SEHNR and CDR2 is FQNEAQ (reference sequence). The DNA of the CDR3 is TGTGCCAGCAGCTTGTGGACTAGCGGGTCGGGGGAGCAGTTCTTC. It is translated as CASSLWTSGSGEQFF.

This clone turned up a few times. The J gene is TRBJ1-1, the V gene TRBV7-3; 7 nucleotides align to TRBD1. From germline, CDR1 is SGHTA and CDR2 FQGTGA. V trimming: 2 bases; J trimming: 6 bases; junction bases outside the gene matches: 12. This CDR3 spans 16 amino acids. CDR3 DNA: TGTGCCAGCAGCTTACTTCGACAGGGCGGTGGCGCTGAAGCTTTCTTT. Residues: CASSLLRQGGGAEAFF.

The V gene is TRBV27, the J gene TRBJ2-7; D remains ambiguous. Trimming cost V 2 bases and J 0 bases, with 8 bases left between them. CDR1 and CDR2 (germline): MNHEY, SMNVEV (reference sequence). This CDR3 spans 14 amino acids. The CDR3 here is CASSLRQDSYEQYF. Written as DNA, the CDR3 is TGTGCCAGCAGTTTACGGCAGGACTCCTACGAGCAGTACTTC.

The V call is TRBV10-3, the J call TRBJ2-2; D possibly corresponds to TRBD1 (6 bases). Looked up from germline, CDR1 is ENHRY and CDR2 is SYGVKD. This CDR3 contains 15 residues. V was cut by 4 bases and J by 2 bases, with 11 bases left in between. This CDR3 reads CAISAGAPNTGELFF. For the CDR3, the DNA is TGTGCCATCAGTGCAGGGGCACCTAACACCGGGGAGCTGTTTTTT.

The gene calls are TRBV5-4 and TRBJ2-1; TRBD2 matches 9 bases. The CDR3 runs 15 residues. The junction had 4 bases not matched to a gene; V was cut back by 1 base and J by 5 bases. Germline V gene sequence: CDR1 SGHNT, CDR2 YYREEE (reference sequence). Here the CDR3 DNA reads TGTGCCAGCAGCTTGCAACTAGCGGGCCACAATGAGCAGTTCTTC. Protein sequence: CASSLQLAGHNEQFF.

The gene calls are TRBV5-6 and TRBJ2-2; no clear D. CDR3 length equals 11 residues. From germline, CDR1 is SGHDT and CDR2 YYEEEE. V lost 5 bases, J lost 8 bases, and 7 bases lay in between. The CDR3 DNA reads as TGTGCCAGCAGGAGATCTGGGGAGCTGTTTTTT. Its protein is CASRRSGELFF.

The J gene is TRBJ2-1, the V gene TRBV27, with 12 bases that match TRBD2. With V trimmed by 5 bases and J by 5 bases, 10 bases remained unmatched. This CDR3 region has 17 residues. The germline CDR1 and CDR2 sequences are MNHEY and SMNVEV (reference sequence). The CDR3 nucleotides are TGTGCCAGCAGTCCTGGGACAGGACTAGCGGGGAACAATGAGCAGTTCTTC. Translated: CASSPGTGLAGNNEQFF.

V usage is TRBV30 and J usage is TRBJ1-2, with 9 bases that match TRBD1. The CDR3 consists of 14 residues. In germline, CDR1 is GTSNPN, CDR2 SVGIG (reference sequence). V shed 3 bases and J 6 bases; nucleotides not matched to a gene: 8. The CDR3 loop reads CAWSTGGALNGYTF. The CDR3 nucleotides are TGTGCCTGGAGCACAGGGGGCGCGTTGAATGGCTACACCTTC.

The chain has TRBV5-4 and TRBJ2-5, with 13 bases that match TRBD2. The trim removed 4 bases at V and 1 base at J, leaving 4 bases unmatched. This CDR3 has 16 amino acids. Germline assignment: CDR1 SGHNT and CDR2 YYREEE (reference sequence). The CDR3 nucleotides read TGTGCCAGCAGCGCCAGACTAGCGGGGGGCCAAGAGACCCAGTACTTC. Its translation: CASSARLAGGQETQYF.